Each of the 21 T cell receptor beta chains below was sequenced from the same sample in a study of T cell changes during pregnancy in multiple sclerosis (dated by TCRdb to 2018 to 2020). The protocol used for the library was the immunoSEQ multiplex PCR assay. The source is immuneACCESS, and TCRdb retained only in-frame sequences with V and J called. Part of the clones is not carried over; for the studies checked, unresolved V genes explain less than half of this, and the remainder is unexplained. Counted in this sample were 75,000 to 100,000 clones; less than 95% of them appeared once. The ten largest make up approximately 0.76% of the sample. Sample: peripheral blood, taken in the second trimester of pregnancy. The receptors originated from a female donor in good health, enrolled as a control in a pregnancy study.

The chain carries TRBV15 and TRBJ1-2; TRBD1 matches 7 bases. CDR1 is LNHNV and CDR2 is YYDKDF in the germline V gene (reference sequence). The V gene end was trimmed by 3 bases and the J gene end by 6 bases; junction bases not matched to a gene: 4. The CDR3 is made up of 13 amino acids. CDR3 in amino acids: CATSRTGSNGYTF. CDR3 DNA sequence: TGTGCCACCAGCAGGACAGGGTCGAATGGCTACACCTTC.

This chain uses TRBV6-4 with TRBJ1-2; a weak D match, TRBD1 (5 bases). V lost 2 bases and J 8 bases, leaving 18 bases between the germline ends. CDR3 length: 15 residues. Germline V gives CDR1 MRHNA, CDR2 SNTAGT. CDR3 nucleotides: TGTGCCAGCAGTGACGAAGCGCAGGGCGCACGGGGCTACACCTTC. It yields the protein CASSDEAQGARGYTF.

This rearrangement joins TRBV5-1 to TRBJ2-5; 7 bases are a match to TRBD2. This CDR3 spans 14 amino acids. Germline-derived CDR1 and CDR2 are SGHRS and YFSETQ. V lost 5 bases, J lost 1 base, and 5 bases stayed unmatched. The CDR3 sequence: CASRAGLTQETQYF. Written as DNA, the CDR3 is TGCGCCAGCAGGGCGGGACTAACCCAAGAGACCCAGTACTTC.

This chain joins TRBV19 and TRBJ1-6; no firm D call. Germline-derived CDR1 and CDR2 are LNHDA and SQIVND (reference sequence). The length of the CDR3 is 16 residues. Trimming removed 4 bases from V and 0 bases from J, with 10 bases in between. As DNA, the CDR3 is TGTGCCAGTAGTAGGGGAGATAACTCCTATAATTCACCCCTCCACTTT. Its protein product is CASSRGDNSYNSPLHF.

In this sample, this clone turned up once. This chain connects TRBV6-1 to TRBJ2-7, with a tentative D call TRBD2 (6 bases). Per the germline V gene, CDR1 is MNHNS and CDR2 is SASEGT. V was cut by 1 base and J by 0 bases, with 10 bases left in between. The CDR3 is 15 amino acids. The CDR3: CASSEVSGSSYEQYF. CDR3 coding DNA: TGTGCCAGCAGTGAAGTTAGCGGTAGCTCCTACGAGCAGTACTTC.

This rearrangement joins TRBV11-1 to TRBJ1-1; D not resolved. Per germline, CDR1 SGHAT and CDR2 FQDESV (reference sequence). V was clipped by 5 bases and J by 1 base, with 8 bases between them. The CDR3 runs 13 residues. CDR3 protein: CASSANRNTEAFF. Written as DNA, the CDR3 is TGTGCCAGCAGCGCCAACAGGAACACTGAAGCTTTCTTT.

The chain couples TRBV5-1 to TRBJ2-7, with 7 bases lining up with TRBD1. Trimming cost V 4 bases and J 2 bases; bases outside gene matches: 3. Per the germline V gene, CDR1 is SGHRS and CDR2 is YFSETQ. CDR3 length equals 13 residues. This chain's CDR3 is CASSLTGTYEQYF. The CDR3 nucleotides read TGCGCCAGCAGCCTGACAGGGACCTACGAGCAGTACTTC.

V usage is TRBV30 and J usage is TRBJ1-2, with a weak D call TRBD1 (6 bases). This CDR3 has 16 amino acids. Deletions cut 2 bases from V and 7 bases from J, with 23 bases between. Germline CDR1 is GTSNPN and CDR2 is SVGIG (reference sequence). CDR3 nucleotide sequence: TGTGCCTGGAGTCACACCCCCCGACAGGCCCGGGGTGGCTACACCTTC. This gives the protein CAWSHTPRQARGGYTF.

CDR3 sequence: CASSQVYRVGFYGYTF. The CDR3 coding sequence is TGCGCCAGCAGCCAAGTATACAGGGTCGGTTTCTATGGCTACACCTTC. The rearrangement uses TRBV4-3 and TRBJ1-2, with a possible D match to TRBD1 (6 bases). The germline CDR1 and CDR2 sequences are LGHNA and YSLEER. This CDR3 has 16 residues. The V gene lost 1 base and the J gene lost 4 bases, with 16 bases spanning the gap.

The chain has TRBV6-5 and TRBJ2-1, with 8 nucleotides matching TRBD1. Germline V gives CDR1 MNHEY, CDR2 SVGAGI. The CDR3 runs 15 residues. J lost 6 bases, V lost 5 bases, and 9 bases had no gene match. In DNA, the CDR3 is TGTGCCAGCAGTCGCATTAGACAGGGGCGCAATGAGCAGTTCTTC. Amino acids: CASSRIRQGRNEQFF.

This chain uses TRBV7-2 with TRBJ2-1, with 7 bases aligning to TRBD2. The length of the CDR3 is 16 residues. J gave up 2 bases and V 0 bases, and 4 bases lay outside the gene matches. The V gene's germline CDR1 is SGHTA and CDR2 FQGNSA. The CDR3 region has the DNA TGTGCCAGCAGCTTAGCCCCAGCGGGGCCCTACAATGAGCAGTTCTTC. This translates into CASSLAPAGPYNEQFF.

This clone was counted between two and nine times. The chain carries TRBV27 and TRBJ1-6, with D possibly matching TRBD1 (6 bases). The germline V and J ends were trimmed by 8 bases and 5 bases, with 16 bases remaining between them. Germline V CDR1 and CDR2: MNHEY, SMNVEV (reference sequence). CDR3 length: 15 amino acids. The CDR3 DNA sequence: TGTGCCAGCGGGGTGGGGGCGTATGATAATTCACCCCTCCACTTT. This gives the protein CASGVGAYDNSPLHF.

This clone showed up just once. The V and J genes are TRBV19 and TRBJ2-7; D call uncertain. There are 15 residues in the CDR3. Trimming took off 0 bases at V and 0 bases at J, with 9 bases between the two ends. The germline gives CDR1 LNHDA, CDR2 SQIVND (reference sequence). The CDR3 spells CASSIEGVSSYEQYF. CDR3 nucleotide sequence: TGTGCCAGTAGTATAGAGGGCGTGAGCTCCTACGAGCAGTACTTC. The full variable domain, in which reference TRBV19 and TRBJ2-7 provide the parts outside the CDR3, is DGGITQSPKYLFRKEGQNVTLSCEQNLNHDAMYWYRQDPGQGLRLIYYSQIVNDFQKGDIAEGYSVSREKKESFPLTVTSAQKNPTAFYLCASSIEGVSSYEQYFGPGTRLTVT.

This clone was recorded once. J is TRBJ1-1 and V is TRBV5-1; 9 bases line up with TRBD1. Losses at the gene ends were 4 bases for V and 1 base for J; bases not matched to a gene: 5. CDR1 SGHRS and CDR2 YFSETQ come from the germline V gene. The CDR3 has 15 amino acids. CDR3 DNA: TGCGCCAGCAGCCCCTTACAGGGGGCGAACACTGAAGCTTTCTTT. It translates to CASSPLQGANTEAFF.

Written as DNA, the CDR3 is TGTGCCAGCAGCTTACGGGGAGGACAGGGAGCACGCGAGCAGTACTTC. Protein sequence: CASSLRGGQGAREQYF. The chain combines TRBV7-2 with TRBJ2-7; 8 nucleotides line up with TRBD1. CDR1 and CDR2 (germline): SGHTA, FQGNSA. The J segment lost 6 bases and the V segment lost 2 bases, leaving 12 bases of the junction unmatched. The CDR3 runs 16 residues.

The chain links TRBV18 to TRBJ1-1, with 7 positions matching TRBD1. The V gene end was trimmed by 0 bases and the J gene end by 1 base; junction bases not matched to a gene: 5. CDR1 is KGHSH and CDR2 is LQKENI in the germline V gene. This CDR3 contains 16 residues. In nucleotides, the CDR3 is TGTGCCAGCTCACCACCCTCGACAGGGAGGAACACTGAAGCTTTCTTT. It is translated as CASSPPSTGRNTEAFF.

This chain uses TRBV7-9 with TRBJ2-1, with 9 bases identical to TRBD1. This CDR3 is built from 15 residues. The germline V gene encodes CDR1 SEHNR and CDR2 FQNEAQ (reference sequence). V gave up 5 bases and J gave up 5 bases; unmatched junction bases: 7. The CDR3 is CASSPDRGVNNEQFF. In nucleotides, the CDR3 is TGTGCCAGCAGCCCGGACAGGGGAGTAAACAATGAGCAGTTCTTC.

The CDR3 sequence: CAWSVQGALGYTF. In nucleotides, the CDR3 is TGTGCCTGGAGTGTTCAGGGGGCGCTCGGCTACACCTTC. V and J are TRBV30 and TRBJ1-2; 8 nucleotides agree with TRBD1. CDR1 and CDR2 (germline): GTSNPN, SVGIG (reference sequence). Trimming cost V 0 bases and J 8 bases; bases outside gene matches: 5. The CDR3 covers 13 residues.

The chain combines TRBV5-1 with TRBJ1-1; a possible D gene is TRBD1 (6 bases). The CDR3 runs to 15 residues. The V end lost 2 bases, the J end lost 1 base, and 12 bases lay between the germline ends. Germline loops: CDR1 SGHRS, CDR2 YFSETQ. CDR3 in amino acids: CASSFAGVGNTEAFF. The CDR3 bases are TGCGCCAGCAGCTTTGCAGGGGTGGGGAACACTGAAGCTTTCTTT.

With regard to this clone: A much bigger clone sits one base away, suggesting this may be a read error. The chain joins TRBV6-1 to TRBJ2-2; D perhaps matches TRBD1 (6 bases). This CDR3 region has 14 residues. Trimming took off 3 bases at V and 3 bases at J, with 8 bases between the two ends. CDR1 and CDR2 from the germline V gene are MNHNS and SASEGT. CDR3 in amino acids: CASSENRDTGELFF. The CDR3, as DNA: TGTGCCAGCAGTGAGAACAGGGACACCGGGGAGCTGTTTTTT.

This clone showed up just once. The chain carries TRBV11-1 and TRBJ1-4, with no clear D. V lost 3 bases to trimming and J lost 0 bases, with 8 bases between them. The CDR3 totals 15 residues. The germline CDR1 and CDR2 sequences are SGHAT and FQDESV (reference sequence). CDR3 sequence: CASSFEDSTNEKLFF. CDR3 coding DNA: TGTGCCAGCAGCTTCGAGGACTCAACTAATGAAAAACTGTTTTTT.